This T cell receptor (beta chain) was sequenced for a study of blood T cell repertoires in COVID-19. For the study at large: The United States, Italy and Spain provided the acute and convalescent COVID-19 samples.

Which cohort a participant joined came from the clinical history participants gave. What the recovered Cohort 3 donors had was two negative PCRs, clearance, or symptom resolution. Source study methods: Reference gene primer amplification gave nucleated cell count estimates. Generated by immunoSEQ multiplex PCR, the TCRdb table keeps only in-frame clones and is missing some. The DNA gave D and trimming, while V, J and clone size come from that table. Among 200,000 to 250,000 clones listed, roughly 87% were seen once. The CDR3 extends over 12 amino acids. Trimming at V came to 5 bases and at J to 11 bases, leaving 8 bases not matched to a gene. Germline V gives CDR1 PRHDT, CDR2 FYEKMQ (reference sequence).

This sequence joins TRBV13 and TRBJ1-1, with 7 positions matching TRBD1. The sequence was obtained from a man in his thirties or forties who had recovered from COVID-19. Sequencing was carried out using PBMCs or T cells enriched from blood (not recorded which). For the CDR3, the DNA is TGTGCCAGCAGCCGAATGGACAGGATGGCTTTCTTT. Amino acids: CASSRMDRMAFF.